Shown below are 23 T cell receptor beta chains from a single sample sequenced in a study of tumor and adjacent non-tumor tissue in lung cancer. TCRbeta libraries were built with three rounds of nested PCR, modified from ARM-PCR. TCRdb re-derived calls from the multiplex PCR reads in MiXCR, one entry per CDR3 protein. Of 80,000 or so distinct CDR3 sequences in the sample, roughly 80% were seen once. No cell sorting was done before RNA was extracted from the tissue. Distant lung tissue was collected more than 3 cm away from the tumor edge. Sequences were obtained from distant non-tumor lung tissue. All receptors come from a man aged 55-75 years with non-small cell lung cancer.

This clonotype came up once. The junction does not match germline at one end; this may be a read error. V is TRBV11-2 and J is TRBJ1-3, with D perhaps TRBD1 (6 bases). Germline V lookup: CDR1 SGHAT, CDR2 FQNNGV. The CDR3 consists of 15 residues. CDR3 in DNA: TGTGTCAGCAGTTTAGGGGGTGGCCCCGGAAACACCATATATTTT. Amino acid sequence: CVSSLGGGPGNTIYF.

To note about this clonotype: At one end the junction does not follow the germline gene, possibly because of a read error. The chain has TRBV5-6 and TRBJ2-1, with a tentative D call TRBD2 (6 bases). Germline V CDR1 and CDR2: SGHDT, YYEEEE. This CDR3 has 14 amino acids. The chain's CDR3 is CASNLPSAYNEQFF. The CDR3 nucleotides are TGTGCCAGCAACTTGCCTAGCGCCTACAATGAGCAGTTCTTC.

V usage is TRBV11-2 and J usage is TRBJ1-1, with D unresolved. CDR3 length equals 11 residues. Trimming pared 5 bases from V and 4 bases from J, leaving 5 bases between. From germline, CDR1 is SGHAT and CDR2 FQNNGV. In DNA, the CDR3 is TGTGCCAGCAGCCCGTTCACTGAAGCTTTCTTT. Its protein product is CASSPFTEAFF. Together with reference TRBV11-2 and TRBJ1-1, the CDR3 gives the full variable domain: EAGVAQSPRYKIIEKRQSVAFWCNPISGHATLYWYQQILGQGPKLLIQFQNNGVVDDSQLPKDRFSAERLKGVDSTLKIQPAKLEDSAVYLCASSPFTEAFFGQGTRLTVV.

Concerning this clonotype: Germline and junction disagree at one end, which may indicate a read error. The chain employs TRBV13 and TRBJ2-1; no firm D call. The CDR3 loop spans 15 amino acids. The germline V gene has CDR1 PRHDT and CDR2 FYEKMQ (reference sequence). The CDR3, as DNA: TGTGCCAGCAACCGATCGTGGAGCTCCTACAATGAGCAGATCTTC. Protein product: CASNRSWSSYNEQIF.

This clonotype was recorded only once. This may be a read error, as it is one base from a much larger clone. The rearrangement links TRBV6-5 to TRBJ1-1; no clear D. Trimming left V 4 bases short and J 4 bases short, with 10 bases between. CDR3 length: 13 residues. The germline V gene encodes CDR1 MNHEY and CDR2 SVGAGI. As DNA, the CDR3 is TGTGCCAGCAGTTTAGAGAAGATCACTGAAGCTTTCTTT. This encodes CASSLEKITEAFF.

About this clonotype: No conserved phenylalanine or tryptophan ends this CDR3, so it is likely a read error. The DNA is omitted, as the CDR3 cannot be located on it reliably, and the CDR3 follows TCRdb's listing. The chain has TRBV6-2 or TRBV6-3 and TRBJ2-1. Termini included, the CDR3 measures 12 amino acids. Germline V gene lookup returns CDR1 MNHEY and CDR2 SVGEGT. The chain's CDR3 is CASSYSKDEKFI.

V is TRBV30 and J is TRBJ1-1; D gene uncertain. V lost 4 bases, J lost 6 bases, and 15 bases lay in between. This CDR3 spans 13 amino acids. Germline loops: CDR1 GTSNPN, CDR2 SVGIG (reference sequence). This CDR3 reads CAWNVRVIAEAFF. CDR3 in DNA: TGTGCCTGGAATGTAAGAGTGATCGCTGAAGCTTTCTTT.

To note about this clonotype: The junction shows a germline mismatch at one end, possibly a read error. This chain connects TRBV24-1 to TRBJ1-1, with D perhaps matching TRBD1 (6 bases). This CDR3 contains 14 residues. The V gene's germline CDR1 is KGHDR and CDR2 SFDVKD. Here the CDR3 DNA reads TGTGCCACCAGTGATTACCAGGGGAACACTGGAGCTTACTTT. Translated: CATSDYQGNTGAYF.

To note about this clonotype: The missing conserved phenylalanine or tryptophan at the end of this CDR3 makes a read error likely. CDR3 sequence: CASRPDRNGNQPQHP. CDR3 sequence (DNA): TGTGCCAGCAGGCCAGACAGGAATGGAAATCAGCCCCAGCATCCT. The rearrangement uses TRBV6-2 or TRBV6-3 and TRBJ1-5, with a possible D match to TRBD1 (6 bases). Trimming stripped 6 bases from V and 4 bases from J, with 16 bases between. CDR3 length: 15 amino acids. In germline, CDR1 is MNHEY, CDR2 SVGEGT.

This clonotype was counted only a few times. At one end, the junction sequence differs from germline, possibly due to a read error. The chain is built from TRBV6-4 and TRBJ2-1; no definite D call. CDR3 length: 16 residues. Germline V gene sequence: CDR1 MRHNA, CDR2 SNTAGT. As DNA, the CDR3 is TGTGCCAGCAGTAAGCAGGCGCCCCCGGTTGGATATGAGCAGTTTTTC. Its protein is CASSKQAPPVGYEQFF.

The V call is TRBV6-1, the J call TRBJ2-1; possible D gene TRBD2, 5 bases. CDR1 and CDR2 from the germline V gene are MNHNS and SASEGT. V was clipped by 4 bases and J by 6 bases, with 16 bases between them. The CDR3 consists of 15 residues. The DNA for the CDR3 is TGTGCCAGCAGTGCTCTAGTGGGAGTCCTCAATGAGCAGTTCTTC. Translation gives CASSALVGVLNEQFF.

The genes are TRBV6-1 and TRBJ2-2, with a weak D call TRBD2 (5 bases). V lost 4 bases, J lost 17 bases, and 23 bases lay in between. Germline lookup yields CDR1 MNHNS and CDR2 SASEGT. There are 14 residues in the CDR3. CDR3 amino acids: CASSVQANTGEIFF. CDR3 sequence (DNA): TGTGCCAGCAGTGTTCAGGCGAACACCGGGGAGATCTTTTTT.

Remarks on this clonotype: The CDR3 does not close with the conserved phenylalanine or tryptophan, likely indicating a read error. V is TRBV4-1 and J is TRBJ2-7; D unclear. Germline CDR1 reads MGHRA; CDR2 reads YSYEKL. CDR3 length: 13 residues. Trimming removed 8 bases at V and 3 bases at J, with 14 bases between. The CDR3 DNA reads TGCGCCAGCTACCAAGATAGGGACTACGAGCAGTACTCC. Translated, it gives CASYQDRDYEQYS.

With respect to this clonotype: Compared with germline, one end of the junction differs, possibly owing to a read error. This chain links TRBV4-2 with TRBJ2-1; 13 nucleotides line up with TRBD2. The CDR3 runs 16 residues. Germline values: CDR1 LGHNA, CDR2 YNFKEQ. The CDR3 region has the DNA TGTGCAAGCAACCAAGAAACTAGCGGGGGGGCTGGTGAGCAGTTCTTC. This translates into CASNQETSGGAGEQFF.

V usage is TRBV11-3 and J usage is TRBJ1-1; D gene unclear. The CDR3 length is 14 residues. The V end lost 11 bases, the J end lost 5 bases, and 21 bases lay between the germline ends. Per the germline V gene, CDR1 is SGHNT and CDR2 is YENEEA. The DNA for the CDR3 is TGTGCCTGCAACTCGCATGGACGGCAGACTGAAGCTTTCTTT. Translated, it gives CACNSHGRQTEAFF. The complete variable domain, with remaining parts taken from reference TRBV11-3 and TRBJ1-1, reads EAGVVQSPRYKIIEKKQPVAFWCNPISGHNTLYWYLQNLGQGPELLIRYENEEAVDDSQLPKDRFSAERLKGVDSTLKIQPAELGDSAVYLCACNSHGRQTEAFFGQGTRLTVV.

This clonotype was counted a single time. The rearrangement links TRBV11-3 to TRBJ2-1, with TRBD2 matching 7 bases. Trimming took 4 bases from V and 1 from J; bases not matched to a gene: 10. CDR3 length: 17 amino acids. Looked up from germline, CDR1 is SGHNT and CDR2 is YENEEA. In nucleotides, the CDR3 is TGTGCCAGCAGCTCTCTAGGTGGGGGGGTGTCCTACAATGAGCAGTTCTTC. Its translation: CASSSLGGGVSYNEQFF.

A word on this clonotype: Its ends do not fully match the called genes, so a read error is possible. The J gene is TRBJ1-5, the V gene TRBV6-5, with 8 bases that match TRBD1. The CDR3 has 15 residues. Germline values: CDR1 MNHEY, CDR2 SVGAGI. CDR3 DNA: TGTACCAGCAGTTACAGTGGACAGGGTAGTCACCCCCGGCATTTT. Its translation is CTSSYSGQGSHPRHF.

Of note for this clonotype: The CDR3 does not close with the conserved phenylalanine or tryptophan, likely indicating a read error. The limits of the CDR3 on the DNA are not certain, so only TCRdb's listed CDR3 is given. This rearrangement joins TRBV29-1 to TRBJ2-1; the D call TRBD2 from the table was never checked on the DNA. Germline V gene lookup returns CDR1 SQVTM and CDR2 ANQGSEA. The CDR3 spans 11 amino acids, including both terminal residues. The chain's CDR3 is CNVAGPSFQFV.

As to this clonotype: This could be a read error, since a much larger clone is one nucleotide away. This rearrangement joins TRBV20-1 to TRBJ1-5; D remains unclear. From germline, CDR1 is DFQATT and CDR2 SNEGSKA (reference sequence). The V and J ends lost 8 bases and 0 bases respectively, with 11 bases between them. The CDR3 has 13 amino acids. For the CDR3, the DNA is TGCAGTTCCACCTCAGATAGCAATCAGCCCCAGCATTTT. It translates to CSSTSDSNQPQHF.

CDR3 amino acids: CAIKGQNYGYTF. CDR3 nucleotides: TGTGCCATCAAGGGACAGAACTATGGCTACACCTTC. J is TRBJ1-2 and V is TRBV10-3; TRBD1 matches at 7 bases. CDR3 length: 12 amino acids. Germline lookup yields CDR1 ENHRY and CDR2 SYGVKD. V shed 7 bases, J shed 2 bases, and the junction held 1 base outside the gene matches.

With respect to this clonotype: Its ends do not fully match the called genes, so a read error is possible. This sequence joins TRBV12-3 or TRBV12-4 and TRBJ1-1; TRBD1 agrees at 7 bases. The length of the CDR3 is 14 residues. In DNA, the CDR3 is TGTGCCAGCATTACAGGGGAGGGCTGGACTGAATCTTTCTTT. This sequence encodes CASITGEGWTESFF.

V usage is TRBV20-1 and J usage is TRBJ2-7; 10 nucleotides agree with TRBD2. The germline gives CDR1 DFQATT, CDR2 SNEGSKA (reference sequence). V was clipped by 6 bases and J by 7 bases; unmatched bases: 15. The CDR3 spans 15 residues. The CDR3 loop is CSAIETSGDYYEQYF. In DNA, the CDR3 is TGCAGTGCCATAGAAACTAGCGGGGATTACTATGAGCAGTACTTC.

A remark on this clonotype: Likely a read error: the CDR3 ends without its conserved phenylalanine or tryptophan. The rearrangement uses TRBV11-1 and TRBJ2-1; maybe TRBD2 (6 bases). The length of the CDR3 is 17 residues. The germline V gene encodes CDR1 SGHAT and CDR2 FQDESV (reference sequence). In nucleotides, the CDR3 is TGTACCAGCAGCTTATCTCGGCTAGAGGGAGGCAACAATGAGCAGTTCTAC. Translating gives CTSSLSRLEGGNNEQFY.